This T cell receptor (beta chain) was sequenced during a study of sequential checkpoint blockade in melanoma. Study information: Patients were randomized 1:1 to nivolumab-then-ipilimumab or ipilimumab-then-nivolumab first-line. Both treatment sequences were followed by maintenance nivolumab.

The length of the CDR3 is 15 residues. Between the trimmed V and J ends, which lost 3 bases and 9 bases, there was a span of 18 bases. The germline V gene has CDR1 SNHLY and CDR2 FYNNEI. Profiling relied on immunoSEQ multiplex PCR, and the TCRdb table lists in-frame clones only, not all of them. The table lists about 40,000 clones, roughly 88% of them singletons. Treatment meaning: randomized to nivolumab then ipilimumab (arm A) or the reverse (arm B). The starting material was CD8+ T cells sorted from blood (inferred from file names), obtained from a patient given nivolumab and ipilimumab in sequence. The sequence was collected from a human donor with melanoma. V is TRBV2 and J is TRBJ1-5, with D uncertain. The CDR3 reads CASSDPDISRWPQHF. The CDR3 DNA sequence: TGTGCCAGCAGTGACCCCGACATAAGTCGATGGCCCCAGCATTTT.